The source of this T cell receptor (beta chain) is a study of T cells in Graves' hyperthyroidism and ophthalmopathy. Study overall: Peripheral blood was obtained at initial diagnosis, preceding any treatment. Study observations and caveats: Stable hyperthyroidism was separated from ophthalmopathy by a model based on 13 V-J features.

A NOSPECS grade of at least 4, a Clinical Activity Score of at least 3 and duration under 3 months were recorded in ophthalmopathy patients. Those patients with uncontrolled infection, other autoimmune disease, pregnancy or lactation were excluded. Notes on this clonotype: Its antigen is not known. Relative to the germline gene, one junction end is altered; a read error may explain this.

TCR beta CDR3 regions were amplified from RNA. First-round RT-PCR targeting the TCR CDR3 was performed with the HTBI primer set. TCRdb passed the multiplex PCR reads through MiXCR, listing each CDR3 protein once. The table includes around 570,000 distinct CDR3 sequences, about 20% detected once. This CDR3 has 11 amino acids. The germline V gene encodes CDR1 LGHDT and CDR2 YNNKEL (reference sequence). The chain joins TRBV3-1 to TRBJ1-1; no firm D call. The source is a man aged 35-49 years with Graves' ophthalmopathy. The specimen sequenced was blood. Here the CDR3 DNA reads TGTGCCAGCAGCCAAGGGACTGAAGATTTCTTT. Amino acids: CASSQGTEDFF.